This T cell receptor (beta chain) is from a study of blood T cell repertoires in COVID-19. In the study overall: Specimens from acute and convalescent COVID-19 originated in the United States, Italy and Spain. T cells, B-cell-depleted T cells, or PBMCs supplied cDNA or gDNA.

During active infection, Seattle patients enrolled and were then monitored through disease. TCRdb keeps only in-frame clones here, not all; method: immunoSEQ multiplex PCR. The sample yields around 160,000 clones, 80% to 90% seen once. CDR1 and CDR2 from the germline V gene are SGHVS and FQNEAQ. V was shortened by 3 bases and J by 8 bases, with 16 bases between the two germline ends. CDR3 length equals 14 residues. The sequenced sample consisted of peripheral blood. The TCR sequence derives from a woman aged 55-70 years with COVID-19, enrolled during active disease. The chain has TRBV7-8 and TRBJ1-2; D gene unclear. The CDR3 spells CASSFKVSSGGYTF. DNA for the CDR3: TGTGCCAGCAGCTTCAAGGTGTCCTCGGGGGGCTACACCTTC.